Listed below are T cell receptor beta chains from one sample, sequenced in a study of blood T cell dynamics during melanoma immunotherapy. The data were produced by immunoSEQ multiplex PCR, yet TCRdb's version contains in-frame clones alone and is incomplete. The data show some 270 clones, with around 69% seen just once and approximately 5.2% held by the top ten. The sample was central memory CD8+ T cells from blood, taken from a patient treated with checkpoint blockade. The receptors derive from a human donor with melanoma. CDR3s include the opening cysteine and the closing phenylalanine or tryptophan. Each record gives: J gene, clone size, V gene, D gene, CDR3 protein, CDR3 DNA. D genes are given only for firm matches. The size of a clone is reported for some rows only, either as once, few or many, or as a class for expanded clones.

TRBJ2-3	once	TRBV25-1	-	CASSELGREDTQYF	TGTGCCAGCAGTGAATTAGGGCGTGAAGATACGCAGTATTTT
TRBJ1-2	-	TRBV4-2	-	CASSRGGDGYTF	TGTGCCAGCAGCCGGGGAGGGGATGGCTACACCTTC
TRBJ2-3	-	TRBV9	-	CASSARPRATLTDTQYF	TGTGCCAGCAGCGCCCGTCCCCGGGCTACCCTCACAGATACGCAGTATTTT
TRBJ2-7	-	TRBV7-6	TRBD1	CASSFSTGDSSYEQYF	TGTGCCAGCAGCTTCAGTACAGGGGATTCGTCCTACGAGCAGTACTTC
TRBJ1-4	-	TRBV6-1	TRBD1	CASSTGTGGEKLFF	TGTGCCAGCAGTACCGGGACAGGGGGTGAAAAACTGTTTTTT
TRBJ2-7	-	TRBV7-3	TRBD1	CASSVGQAYEQYF	TGTGCCAGCAGCGTCGGACAGGCTTACGAGCAGTACTTC
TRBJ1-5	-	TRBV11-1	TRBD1	CASSSTGPGNQPQHF	TGTGCCAGCAGCTCGACAGGGCCAGGGAATCAGCCCCAGCATTTT
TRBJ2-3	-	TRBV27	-	CASRSLQADTQYF	TGTGCCAGCAGATCCCTCCAAGCGGATACGCAGTATTTT
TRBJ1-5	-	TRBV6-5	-	CASRTVPTQPQHF	TGTGCCAGCAGAACCGTTCCCACTCAGCCCCAGCATTTT
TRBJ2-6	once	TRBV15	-	CATSRAAGANVLTF	TGTGCCACCAGCAGAGCTGCTGGGGCCAACGTCCTGACTTTC
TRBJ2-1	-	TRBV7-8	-	CASSDGIGLAPDNEQFF	TGTGCCAGCAGCGATGGGATCGGGCTAGCGCCTGACAATGAGCAGTTCTTC
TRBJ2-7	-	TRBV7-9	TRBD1	CASSILRGPDEQYF	TGTGCCAGCAGCATCCTCAGGGGGCCAGACGAGCAGTACTTC
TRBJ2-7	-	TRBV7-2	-	CASSLGQRSYEQYF	TGTGCCAGCAGCTTAGGACAGAGGAGCTACGAGCAGTACTTC
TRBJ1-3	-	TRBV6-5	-	CASTDGNSSGNTIYF	TGTGCCAGTACTGACGGCAACTCCTCTGGAAACACCATATATTTT
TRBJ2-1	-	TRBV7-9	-	CAPPPPSRTSYNEQFF	TGTGCCCCTCCCCCGCCAAGCCGAACCTCCTACAATGAGCAGTTCTTC
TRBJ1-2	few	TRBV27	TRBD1	CASSLQGGNYGYTF	TGTGCCAGCAGCCTACAGGGGGGCAACTATGGCTACACCTTC
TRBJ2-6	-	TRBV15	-	CATSPLGGSGANVLTF	TGTGCCACCAGCCCCTTGGGGGGATCTGGGGCCAACGTCCTGACTTTC
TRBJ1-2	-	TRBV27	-	CASSLQGGNYGYTF	TGTGCCAGCAGTTTACAAGGAGGAAACTATGGCTACACCTTC
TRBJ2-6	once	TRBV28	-	CASVSGSSGANVLTF	TGTGCGAGCGTTTCGGGGAGCTCTGGGGCCAACGTCCTGACTTTC
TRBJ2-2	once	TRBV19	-	CASSIGLAGELFF	TGTGCCAGTAGTATAGGTCTAGCCGGGGAGCTGTTTTTT
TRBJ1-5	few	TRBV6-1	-	CASSDRVDNQPQHF	TGTGCCAGCAGTGACAGGGTTGACAATCAGCCCCAGCATTTT
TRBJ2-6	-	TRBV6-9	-	CASRQSRANVLTF	TGTGCCAGCAGACAAAGTCGGGCCAACGTCCTGACTTTC
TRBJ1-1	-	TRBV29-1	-	CSVIQTEGTEAFF	TGCAGCGTTATCCAAACCGAAGGCACTGAAGCTTTCTTT
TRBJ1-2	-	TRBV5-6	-	CASSLGRNYGYTF	TGTGCCAGCAGCTTGGGCAGAAACTATGGCTACACCTTC
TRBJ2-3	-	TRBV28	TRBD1	CASRQGAGDTDTQYF	TGTGCCAGCAGACAGGGGGCGGGAGACACAGATACGCAGTATTTT
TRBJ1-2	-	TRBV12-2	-	CASRKARPRKTYGYTF	TGTGCAAGTCGCAAAGCGCGTCCACGAAAGACCTATGGCTACACCTTC
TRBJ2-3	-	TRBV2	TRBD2	CASRLAGGVTDTQYF	TGTGCCAGCAGGCTAGCGGGAGGAGTAACAGATACGCAGTATTTT
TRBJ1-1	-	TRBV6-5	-	CASSAYRDGTEAFF	TGTGCCAGCAGTGCCTACAGGGATGGCACTGAAGCTTTCTTT
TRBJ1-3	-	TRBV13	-	CASSTDGNSSGNTIYF	TGTGCCAGCAGTACTGACGGCAACTCCTCTGGAAACACCATATATTTT
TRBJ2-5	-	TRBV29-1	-	CSVCPAGTVTRAQYF	TGCAGCGTCTGTCCCGCCGGGACTGTGACAAGGGCCCAGTACTTC
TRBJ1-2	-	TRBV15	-	CATREGGDPYGYTF	TGTGCCACCAGGGAGGGAGGGGACCCCTATGGCTACACCTTC
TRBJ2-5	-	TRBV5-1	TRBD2	CASSLEPSGRAGQETQYF	TGCGCCAGCAGCTTGGAGCCTAGCGGGAGGGCAGGCCAAGAGACCCAGTACTTC
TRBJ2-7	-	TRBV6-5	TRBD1	CASSYSGQGSYEQYF	TGTGCCAGCAGTTACTCAGGACAGGGGTCCTACGAGCAGTACTTC
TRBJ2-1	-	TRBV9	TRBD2	CASSQNPGTSFDEQFF	TGTGCCAGCAGCCAAAACCCCGGGACTAGCTTCGATGAGCAGTTCTTC
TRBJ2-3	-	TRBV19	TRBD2	CASSRNLAGGADTQYF	TGTGCCAGTAGCAGAAACCTGGCGGGAGGTGCAGATACGCAGTATTTT
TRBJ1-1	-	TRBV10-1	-	CASSESNSGHTEAFF	TGCGCCAGCAGTGAGTCAAACTCCGGGCACACTGAAGCTTTCTTT
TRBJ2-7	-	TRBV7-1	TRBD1	CASSVGQAYEQYF	TGTGCCAGCAGCGTCGGACAGGCTTACGAGCAGTACTTC
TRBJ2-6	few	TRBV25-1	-	CASSFIGQSRANVLTF	TGTGCCAGCAGTTTTATCGGACAAAGTCGGGCCAACGTCCTGACTTTC
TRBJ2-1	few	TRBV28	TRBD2	CASSFPPTSGSSQTYNEQFF	TGTGCCAGCAGTTTCCCGCCGACTAGCGGGAGTTCCCAGACCTACAATGAGCAGTTCTTC
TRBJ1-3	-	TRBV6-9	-	CASSTDGNSSGNTIYF	TGTGCCAGCAGTACTGACGGCAACTCCTCTGGAAACACCATATATTTT
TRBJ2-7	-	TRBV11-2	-	CASSLAVRGEQYF	TGTGCCAGCAGCTTAGCTGTCAGGGGCGAGCAGTACTTC
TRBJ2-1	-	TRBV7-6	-	CASSLGLEGLVYEQFF	TGTGCCAGCAGCTTAGGTTTAGAAGGGTTAGTTTATGAGCAGTTCTTC
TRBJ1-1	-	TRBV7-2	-	CASSLVLTAEAFF	TGTGCCAGCAGCTTAGTTCTGACGGCTGAAGCTTTCTTT
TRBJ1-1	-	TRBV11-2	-	CASSLVLTAEAFF	TGTGCCAGCAGCTTAGTTCTGACGGCTGAAGCTTTCTTT
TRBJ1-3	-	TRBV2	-	CASSTDGNSSGNTIYF	TGTGCCAGCAGTACTGACGGCAACTCCTCTGGAAACACCATATATTTT
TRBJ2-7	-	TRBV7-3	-	CASSLAVRGEQYF	TGTGCCAGCAGCTTAGCTGTCAGGGGCGAGCAGTACTTC
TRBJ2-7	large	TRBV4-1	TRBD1	CASSLETGSWYEQYF	TGCGCCAGCAGCCTCGAGACAGGGTCCTGGTACGAGCAGTACTTC
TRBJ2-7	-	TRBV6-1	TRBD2	CASSEASGFSYEQYF	TGTGCCAGCAGTGAGGCTAGCGGGTTTTCCTACGAGCAGTACTTC
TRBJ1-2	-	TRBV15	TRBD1	CATRAGGDPYGYTF	TGTGCCACCAGGGCAGGGGGCGACCCCTATGGCTACACCTTC
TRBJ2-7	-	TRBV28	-	CASSFKSSRNREHEQLDF	TGTGCCAGCAGTTTTAAGTCTTCGAGGAACAGGGAACATGAGCAGTTGGACTTC
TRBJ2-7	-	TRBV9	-	CASSVGRESDEQYF	TGTGCCAGCAGCGTAGGCAGGGAGTCTGACGAGCAGTACTTC
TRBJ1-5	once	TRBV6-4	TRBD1	CASSATGAGGQPQHF	TGTGCCAGCAGCGCAACAGGGGCGGGAGGACAGCCCCAGCATTTT
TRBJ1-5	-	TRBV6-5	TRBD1	CASSDRVDNQPQHF	TGTGCCAGCAGTGACAGGGTTGACAATCAGCCCCAGCATTTT
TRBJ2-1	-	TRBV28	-	CAVGRDGPRNEQFF	TGTGCAGTGGGCCGGGACGGGCCAAGGAATGAGCAGTTCTTC
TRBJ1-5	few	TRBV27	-	CASSSSVRNQPQHF	TGTGCCAGCAGTTCCTCGGTCCGCAATCAGCCCCAGCATTTT
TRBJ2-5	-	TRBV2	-	CASSSRAPRETQYF	TGTGCCAGCAGCAGCCGGGCCCCAAGGGAGACCCAGTACTTC
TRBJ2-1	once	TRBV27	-	CASSGRLDEQFF	TGTGCCAGCAGCGGCCGTCTCGATGAGCAGTTCTTC